This T cell receptor (beta chain) was captured in a study of Ad26.COV2.S vaccination and SARS-CoV-2 variants (dated by TCRdb to the early 2020s). Looking at the study overall: Donors in the vaccine arm were drawn from COV1001, a multicentre, randomized, double-blind, placebo-controlled phase I-IIa trial testing Ad26.COV2.S in healthy adults. TCRbeta repertoire sequencing was used to assess the specificity and breadth of SARS-CoV-2-reactive T cell receptors after Ad26.COV2.S vaccination. The TCR-sequenced set comprised around 30 samples: around 20 Ad26.COV2.S vaccine recipients, 5 placebo recipients and 8 SARS-CoV-2 convalescent individuals. Ad26.COV2.S was administered intramuscularly at a dose of 5x10^10 or 1x10^11 viral particles, either as one shot or as two shots given 56 days apart. Investigators did not know the trial group allocation while performing experiments and assessing outcomes. Trial participants were randomized into five groups of five: low-dose or high-dose Ad26.COV2.S given once or twice, or placebo on both occasions. General study outcomes and caveats: The authors noted that total T cell responses may have been underestimated by the TCR breadth and depth analyses. After vaccination, spike-specific CD8+ and CD4+ T cell responses were reported to show substantial breadth. Non-spike TCR breadth was comparable between vaccine and placebo recipients, consistent with the vaccine containing only spike. The study was not powered for comparison of responses between vaccine doses or regimens. Ad26.COV2.S recipients had higher spike-specific TCR breadth than placebo recipients (P = 0.0014).

In light of the paper, this sample's treatment or condition label describes: 19 received Ad26.COV2.S at low or high dose, single or two shots; 5 received placebo; per-sample allocation not given. Repertoires of vaccine and placebo recipients were sequenced from samples collected on day 63 after the first injection. In Cohort 1b, around 23 adults aged 18-55 years were enrolled at a single site in Boston, USA, between 29 July and 7 August 2020. Ad26.COV2.S was a replication-incompetent adenovirus type 26 vector that expressed a prefusion-stabilized SARS-CoV-2 spike protein derived from the original Wuhan strain. Points on this clone: No antigen is known for it. Nothing much larger sits one base from this clone, and base qualities are not available.

Looking up the germline V gene yields CDR1 MNHEY and CDR2 SVGEGT. The CDR3 has 16 amino acids, counting the end cysteine and phenylalanine. Of the read, only the CDR3 DNA is kept; its 48 bases are in frame from base 1. V and J are truncated by 5 bases and 0 bases respectively, leaving an intervening sequence of 14 bases. The immunoSEQ Assay was the method used to sequence TCRbeta CDR3 regions. After extraction, genomic DNA underwent amplification by bias-controlled multiplex PCR, followed by high-throughput sequencing. The original pipeline was this. To quantify the absolute abundance of every unique TCRbeta CDR3 region, sequences were collapsed and filtered. T cell fraction was estimated by normalization of TCRbeta template counts to usable DNA, with usable DNA being measured through amplification of reference genes present in all nucleated cells. Repertoire TCRs were annotated as SARS-CoV-2-specific when V gene, CDR3 amino acid sequence and J gene were exactly matched to a known reactive TCR set. The reference SARS-CoV-2 TCR set was obtained from MIRA and was filtered for enrichment in COVID-19-positive ImmuneCODE repertoires, whereby public or cross-reactive TCRs were removed. Using the MIRA antigens, annotated TCRs were further analysed by specific ORF or by position within an ORF. Breadth was defined as the number of annotated unique rearrangements divided by the total number of unique productive rearrangements, and depth was defined as the summed frequency of the annotated unique rearrangements. Two-sided Wilcoxon rank-sum tests were used to compare TCR breadth between groups. TCRdb carries this immuneACCESS record with in-frame sequences only. Its versions omit some clonotypes, under half of them owing to an unresolved V gene in the studies checked, with the rest unexplained. The DNA gave D and trimming, while V, J and clone size come from that table. Recorded for this sample are roughly 420,000 clones; roughly 89% of them occurred a single time. About 2.7% of the sample goes to the ten largest clones.

The rearranged chain carries TRBV6-2 or TRBV6-3 and TRBJ2-1; the D gene is possibly TRBD2, with 5 bases matching. Source: peripheral blood, taken in a trial of Ad26.COV2.S vaccine versus placebo. This TCR was recovered from a person between 18 and 59 years old who received the Ad26.COV2.S COVID-19 vaccine or a placebo. CDR3 reads: CASSGRGFSSYNEQFF. Read as DNA, the sequence is TGTGCCAGCAGTGGCCGGGGTTTTAGCTCCTACAATGAGCAGTTCTTC.